Included here is one T cell receptor (beta chain) sequence, with context. Its antigen is unidentified. The data derive from a study of CD8+CD57+ T cells in acquired aplastic anemia. Whole-study results and caveats: Overlapping CD8+ CDR3 repertoires of patients and controls contained approximately 29 shared sequences. Patients and healthy controls showed no significant CD8+ Simpson's diversity difference.

TCR beta VDJ combinations and CDR3 sequences were profiled from genomic DNA. TCRdb passed the reads through MiXCR, listing each CDR3 protein once. The table records around 200,000 distinct CDR3 sequences, nearly 50% of them present only once. Patients who underwent sequencing had shown CD8+CD57+ cell expansion by flow cytometry. Every one of the patients had aplastic anemia (severe, acquired). Germline trimming cut 7 bases from V and 5 bases from J; bases unmatched to any gene: 6. This CDR3 spans 12 amino acids. CDR1 is SQVTM, CDR2 ANQGSEA, per germline. This sequence joins TRBV29-1 and TRBJ2-3, with TRBD1 identical over 7 bases. Material for sequencing was sorted CD4+, CD8+, or CD8+CD57+ T cells (not recorded which) from PBMCs. This clonotype was obtained from a human donor with aplastic anemia. The CDR3 loop is CSARTGLDTQYF. The CDR3 region has the DNA TGCAGCGCCCGGACAGGTCTAGATACGCAGTATTTT.